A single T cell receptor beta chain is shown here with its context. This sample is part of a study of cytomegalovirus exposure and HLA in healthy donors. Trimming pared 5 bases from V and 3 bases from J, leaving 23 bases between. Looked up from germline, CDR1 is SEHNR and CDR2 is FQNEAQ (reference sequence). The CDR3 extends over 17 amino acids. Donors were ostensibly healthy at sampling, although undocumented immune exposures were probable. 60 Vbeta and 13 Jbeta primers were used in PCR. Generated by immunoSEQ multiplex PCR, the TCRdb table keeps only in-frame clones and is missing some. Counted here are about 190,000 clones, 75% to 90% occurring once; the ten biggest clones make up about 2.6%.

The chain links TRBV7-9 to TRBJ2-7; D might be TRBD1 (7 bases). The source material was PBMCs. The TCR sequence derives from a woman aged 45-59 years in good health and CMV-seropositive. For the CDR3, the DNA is TGTGCCAGCAGCCCGCGGGCGGGACAGTTCGATCTCTACGAGCAGTACTTC. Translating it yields CASSPRAGQFDLYEQYF.